The next 7 T cell receptor beta chains were all read from a single sample in a study of shared clonotypes between healthy human individuals. Clones were read by immunoSEQ multiplex PCR, and TCRdb kept only the in-frame ones, dropping some. The table records about 1.1 million clones, approximately 80% of them present only once. The sample consisted of memory CD4+ T cells from PBMCs. Documented subset: CD45RA-negative fraction. All receptors come from a young man in good health. Some clones in this sample may be carry-over from other donors' samples.

The chain has TRBV2 and TRBJ2-6, with a weak D call TRBD1 (6 bases). Trimming pared 8 bases from V and 0 bases from J, leaving 14 bases between. The germline V gene encodes CDR1 SNHLY and CDR2 FYNNEI. The CDR3 covers 16 residues. The CDR3 bases are TGTGCCAGCGAGGGCAGGGGCCTCTCTGGGGCCAACGTCCTGACTTTC. Its protein is CASEGRGLSGANVLTF.

On this clone itself: A junction end diverges from the germline sequence, so it may reflect a read error. The chain combines TRBV7-6 with TRBJ2-7; 8 bases map to TRBD1. The CDR3 consists of 15 residues. Germline V gene lookup returns CDR1 SGHVS and CDR2 FNYEAQ. The CDR3 bases are TGTGCTAGCAGCTCTAGGACAGGGTTTTATCACGAGCAGTACTTC. It yields the protein CASSSRTGFYHEQYF.

This clone appeared a few times. Other nucleotide sequences from this sample produce the same CDR3. The CDR3 loop is CASSSSPEAFF. CDR3 nucleotides: TGTGCCAGCAGTTCTTCCCCTGAAGCTTTCTTT. The V gene is TRBV28, the J gene TRBJ1-1; the D is unclear. The ends were cut back, 4 bases at V and 6 bases at J, with 6 bases in the middle. The CDR3 runs 11 residues. Germline CDR1 reads MDHEN; CDR2 reads SYDVKM.

In regard to this clone: Lacking the conserved final phenylalanine or tryptophan, this CDR3 likely reflects a read error. The J gene is TRBJ2-7, the V gene TRBV2, with D possibly being TRBD1 (5 bases). The CDR3 runs 12 residues. Per the germline V gene, CDR1 is SNHLY and CDR2 is FYNNEI. Trimming pared 7 bases from V and 6 bases from J, leaving 13 bases between. The CDR3 reads CASTTTGAEQYS. The CDR3 DNA sequence: TGTGCCAGCACCACTACAGGTGCCGAGCAGTACTCC.

V is TRBV6-1 and J is TRBJ1-5, with D unresolved. Trimming left V 5 bases short and J 4 bases short, with 6 bases between. CDR1 and CDR2 from the germline V gene are MNHNS and SASEGT. The CDR3 is 12 residues long. The CDR3 region has the DNA TGTGCCAGCAGTATGGGAAATCAGCCCCAGCATTTT. Translating gives CASSMGNQPQHF.

CDR3 DNA: TGTGCCAGCAGTTTGACTAGCGGAAAAGAGGAAGAGCAGTACTTC. Amino acids: CASSLTSGKEEEQYF. The chain uses TRBV27 and TRBJ2-7; TRBD2 matches at 9 bases. The CDR3 extends over 15 amino acids. V shed 3 bases and J 7 bases; nucleotides not matched to a gene: 10. Germline assignment: CDR1 MNHEY and CDR2 SMNVEV (reference sequence).

The chain couples TRBV4-1 to TRBJ1-2; D uncertain. V was pared by 0 bases and J by 3 bases, with 11 bases between. The CDR3 is 15 amino acids. Germline CDR1 MGHRA, CDR2 YSYEKL. The CDR3 region has the DNA TGCGCCAGCAGCCAAGATGGAGAGGGCTACTATGGCTACACCTTC. This codes for CASSQDGEGYYGYTF.